The 20 T cell receptor beta chains below were found in one sample sequenced in a study of T cells in Graves' hyperthyroidism and ophthalmopathy. TCR beta CDR3 regions were amplified from RNA transcripts. With the HTBI primer set, the TCR CDR3 went through a first round of RT-PCR. TCRdb itself ran the multiplex PCR reads through MiXCR, one entry per CDR3 protein. The repertoire holds hundreds of thousands of distinct CDR3 sequences, with 11% to 15% as singletons. The sample consisted of blood. These receptor sequences come from a woman under 40 with Graves' hyperthyroidism.

The chain employs TRBV6-1 and TRBJ1-2, with a tentative D call TRBD1 (5 bases). V lost 1 base, J lost 3 bases, and 9 bases lay in between. The germline CDR1 and CDR2 sequences are MNHNS and SASEGT. The CDR3 length is 14 residues. As DNA, the CDR3 is TGTGCCAGCAGTGAAGGGGGGGACTACTATGGCTACACCTTC. This encodes CASSEGGDYYGYTF.

On this clonotype itself: Just one base apart from a much larger clone, this may be a read error. The chain employs TRBV27 and TRBJ2-1; 11 bases align to TRBD2. After removal of 6 bases from V and 9 bases from J, the junction contained 10 bases not matched to a gene. The germline V gene has CDR1 MNHEY and CDR2 SMNVEV (reference sequence). The CDR3 runs 15 residues. The CDR3 nucleotides read TGTGCCAGCAGCCCCCTACTAGCGGGAGCTGGTGAGCAGTTCTTC. This sequence encodes CASSPLLAGAGEQFF.

V and J are TRBV4-3 and TRBJ2-7, with TRBD2 matching 8 bases. V shed 1 base, J shed 1 base, and the junction held 6 bases outside the gene matches. This CDR3 is built from 16 residues. CDR1 is LGHNA and CDR2 is YSLEER in the germline V gene. The CDR3 region is CASSQARGRLSYEQYF. CDR3 bases: TGCGCCAGCAGCCAAGCCCGCGGGAGGTTATCCTACGAGCAGTACTTC.

The chain recombines TRBV30 with TRBJ1-4; the D gene is possibly TRBD1 (6 bases). Germline loops: CDR1 GTSNPN, CDR2 SVGIG (reference sequence). This CDR3 is built from 13 residues. The V gene lost 5 bases and the J gene lost 5 bases, with 12 bases spanning the gap. This chain's CDR3 is CAWGDNLNEKLFF. The CDR3 DNA follows: TGTGCCTGGGGGGACAATCTAAATGAAAAACTGTTTTTT.

As to this clonotype: A read error is likely, as this CDR3 ends without the conserved phenylalanine or tryptophan. This sequence joins TRBV7-2 and TRBJ2-7, with 8 bases lining up with TRBD1. This CDR3 has 14 residues. The V and J ends lost 5 bases and 3 bases, in that order; junction bases with no gene match: 6. In germline, CDR1 is SGHTA, CDR2 FQGNSA. CDR3 sequence (DNA): TGTGCCAGCAGCCCCCGGGACAGGCTCTACGAGCAGTACATC. Amino acid sequence: CASSPRDRLYEQYI.

This clonotype was observed a handful of times. The chain joins TRBV3-1 to TRBJ2-2; D not certain. V gave up 1 base and J gave up 0 bases, with 6 bases separating them. Germline V gives CDR1 LGHDT, CDR2 YNNKEL (reference sequence). This CDR3 is 15 amino acids long. CDR3 sequence (DNA): TGTGCCAGCAGCCAAGGACTGACGAACACCGGGGAGCTGTTTTTT. Amino acid sequence: CASSQGLTNTGELFF.

V gene TRBV4-3 combines with J gene TRBJ2-3; 12 bases map to TRBD2. Germline V gene sequence: CDR1 LGHNA, CDR2 YSLEER. The V gene end was trimmed by 3 bases and the J gene end by 1 base; junction bases not matched to a gene: 2. The CDR3 contains 16 residues. DNA for the CDR3: TGCGCCAGCAGCCAGGCTAGCGGGAGGGGCACAGATACGCAGTATTTT. It encodes CASSQASGRGTDTQYF.

This clonotype was observed a few times. The rearrangement uses TRBV24-1 and TRBJ2-6; D remains unclear. The CDR3 length is 17 residues. Trimming took off 3 bases at V and 0 bases at J, with 11 bases between the two ends. Per germline, CDR1 KGHDR and CDR2 SFDVKD. Here the CDR3 DNA reads TGTGCCACCAGTGATGATCGTACGGACTCTGGGGCCAACGTCCTGACTTTC. This encodes CATSDDRTDSGANVLTF.

This clonotype came up a few times. The V call is TRBV20-1, the J call TRBJ2-1, with D uncertain. CDR3 size: 13 residues. Germline V gene data show CDR1 as DFQATT and CDR2 as SNEGSKA (reference sequence). V shed 5 bases and J shed 9 bases, with 17 bases lying between them. The CDR3 spells CSAPDQSPFEQFF. Here the CDR3 DNA reads TGCAGTGCTCCCGACCAGTCACCATTTGAGCAGTTCTTC.

This clonotype has at least ten counts. This sequence joins TRBV6-1 and TRBJ1-5, with a possible D match to TRBD1 (5 bases). CDR3 length: 14 amino acids. Germline assignment: CDR1 MNHNS and CDR2 SASEGT. Between the trimmed V and J ends, which lost 5 bases and 5 bases, there was a span of 13 bases. The CDR3 spells CASSFYRSDQPQHF. In DNA form, the CDR3 reads TGTGCCAGCAGTTTTTACAGGTCCGATCAGCCCCAGCATTTT.

The chain joins TRBV4-3 to TRBJ2-1; TRBD2 matches 11 bases. The germline V gene encodes CDR1 LGHNA and CDR2 YSLEER. V lost 3 bases, J lost 6 bases, and 7 bases stayed unmatched. The CDR3 loop spans 16 amino acids. CDR3: CASSHSTSGRINEQFF. In DNA form, the CDR3 reads TGCGCCAGCAGCCACTCTACTAGCGGGAGAATCAATGAGCAGTTCTTC.

This clonotype has at least ten counts. This chain links TRBV7-9 with TRBJ1-1; no definite D call. Deletions cut 1 base from V and 10 bases from J, with 10 bases between. The CDR3 runs to 12 residues. Germline V lookup: CDR1 SEHNR, CDR2 FQNEAQ (reference sequence). The CDR3 nucleotides are TGTGCCAGCAGCTTAGTCCATTCCGGAGCTTTCTTT. It codes for CASSLVHSGAFF.

This clonotype was recorded many times. Here the CDR3 reads CASSRQIEQFF. The CDR3 nucleotides read TGTGCCAGCAGCCGACAGATTGAGCAGTTCTTC. The V gene is TRBV7-9, the J gene TRBJ2-1; weak D call: TRBD1 (5 bases). Trimming left V 5 bases short and J 9 bases short, with 8 bases between. The CDR3 runs 11 residues. Germline assignment: CDR1 SEHNR and CDR2 FQNEAQ (reference sequence).

This clonotype was counted a few times. The chain couples TRBV20-1 to TRBJ2-1; D gene unclear. Trimming took off 6 bases at V and 10 bases at J, with 13 bases between the two ends. CDR1 and CDR2 (germline): DFQATT, SNEGSKA (reference sequence). The CDR3 sequence is 11 residues long. This CDR3 is CSALQYDEQFF. CDR3 DNA: TGCAGTGCCCTACAATACGACGAGCAGTTCTTC.

The chain recombines TRBV20-1 with TRBJ2-1, with 11 positions matching TRBD2. CDR3 length: 15 residues. Germline assignment: CDR1 DFQATT and CDR2 SNEGSKA (reference sequence). J lost 6 bases, V lost 3 bases, and 7 bases had no gene match. CDR3 sequence: CSASGGLAVCNEQFF. The CDR3 nucleotides are TGCAGTGCTAGTGGGGGACTAGCGGTCTGCAATGAGCAGTTCTTC.

This chain links TRBV3-1 with TRBJ2-7; maybe TRBD2 (6 bases). The CDR3 is made up of 15 amino acids. Germline values: CDR1 LGHDT, CDR2 YNNKEL (reference sequence). The germline V and J ends were trimmed by 0 bases and 4 bases, with 13 bases remaining between them. DNA for the CDR3: TGTGCCAGCAGCCAAGATAGTAGCGGAGTTTACGAGCAGTACTTC. It yields the protein CASSQDSSGVYEQYF.

This clonotype was counted between two and nine times. The rearrangement joins TRBV19 to TRBJ2-3; 10 nucleotides align to TRBD2. CDR1 is LNHDA and CDR2 is SQIVND in the germline V gene (reference sequence). Trimming cost V 0 bases and J 1 base; bases outside gene matches: 1. This CDR3 has 16 residues. CDR3 sequence (DNA): TGTGCCAGTAGTATAGATAGCGGGAGGCGCACAGATACGCAGTATTTT. Protein sequence: CASSIDSGRRTDTQYF.

This clonotype was detected only a few times. The chain combines TRBV20-1 with TRBJ2-6; no clear D. Germline V CDR1 and CDR2: DFQATT, SNEGSKA (reference sequence). Trimming removed 3 bases from V and 0 bases from J, with 3 bases in between. This CDR3 spans 13 amino acids. CDR3 sequence (DNA): TGCAGTGCTAGCTCCTCTGGGGCCAACGTCCTGACTTTC. Its protein is CSASSSGANVLTF.

This clonotype was counted once. A much larger clone lies one base from this, so it may be a read error. V and J are TRBV28 and TRBJ2-7; D not resolved. The CDR3 extends over 14 amino acids. CDR1 is MDHEN, CDR2 SYDVKM, per germline. The V gene lost 6 bases and the J gene lost 3 bases, with 15 bases spanning the gap. As DNA, the CDR3 is TGTGCCAGCAGAGTGCCGGCACAAGACTACGAGCAGTACTTC. Amino acids: CASRVPAQDYEQYF.

To note about this clonotype: Germline and junction disagree at one end, which may indicate a read error. The V and J genes are TRBV3-1 and TRBJ2-7, with D possibly called TRBD1 or TRBD2 (5 bases each). CDR1 and CDR2 (germline): LGHDT, YNNKEL (reference sequence). The CDR3 length is 16 residues. This chain's CDR3 is CASSRFGADLSHEQYF. CDR3 nucleotide sequence: TGTGCCAGCAGCCGTTTCGGGGCAGACCTCTCCCACGAGCAGTACTTC.